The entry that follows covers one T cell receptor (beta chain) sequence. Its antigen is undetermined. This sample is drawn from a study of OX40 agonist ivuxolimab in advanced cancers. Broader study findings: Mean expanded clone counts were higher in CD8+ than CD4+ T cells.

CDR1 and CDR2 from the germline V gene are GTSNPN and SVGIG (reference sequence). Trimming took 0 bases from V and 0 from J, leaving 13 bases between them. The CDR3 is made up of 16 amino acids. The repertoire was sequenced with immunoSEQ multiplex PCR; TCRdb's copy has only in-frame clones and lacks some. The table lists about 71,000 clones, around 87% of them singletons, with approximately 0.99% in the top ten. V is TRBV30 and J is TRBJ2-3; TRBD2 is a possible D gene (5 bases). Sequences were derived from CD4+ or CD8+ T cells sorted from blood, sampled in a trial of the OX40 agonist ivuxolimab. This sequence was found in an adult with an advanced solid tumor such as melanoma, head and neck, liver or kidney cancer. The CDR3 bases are TGTGCCTGGAGTGTATCCCCTAGCTCTAGCACAGATACGCAGTATTTT. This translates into CAWSVSPSSSTDTQYF.